The 28 T cell receptor beta chains reported below all come from one sample, sequenced in a study of blood T cells in healthy people across ages. Through a sample-barcoded 5' primer and a J-beta primer mix, a second PCR was run for roughly 7 to 12 cycles. A single record per CDR3 protein comes from TCRdb applying MiXCR to the 5' RACE reads. Found here are some 1.7 million distinct CDR3 sequences, 28% of them singletons; the top ten hold about 8%. Input material: blood. The receptors stem from a woman under 40 in good health.

The gene calls are TRBV12-3 or TRBV12-4 and TRBJ2-2; 7 bases are a match to TRBD2. V shed 8 bases and J 4 bases; nucleotides not matched to a gene: 7. This CDR3 contains 14 residues. The CDR3 spells CASSSGSGTGELFF. The CDR3 DNA reads as TGTGCCAGCTCTAGCGGTTCCGGCACCGGGGAGCTGTTTTTT.

This clonotype was found a few times. The chain carries TRBV5-1 and TRBJ1-2; D might be TRBD1 (6 bases). V was pared by 7 bases and J by 4 bases, with 14 bases between. Germline CDR1 reads SGHRS; CDR2 reads YFSETQ. This CDR3 is 13 amino acids long. The CDR3 DNA sequence: TGCGCCAGCGCACAGGGACGCGGCTATGGCTACACCTTC. This codes for CASAQGRGYGYTF.

J is TRBJ2-3 and V is TRBV2; D is unclear. This CDR3 contains 13 residues. The V and J ends lost 4 bases and 2 bases respectively, with 7 bases between them. CDR1 SNHLY and CDR2 FYNNEI come from the germline V gene. CDR3: CASSVEDTDTQYF. CDR3 DNA: TGTGCCAGCAGTGTAGAGGACACAGATACGCAGTATTTT.

This clonotype is a singleton in its sample. The chain carries TRBV3-1 and TRBJ2-3; 9 nucleotides align to TRBD2. Germline V CDR1 and CDR2: LGHDT, YNNKEL (reference sequence). This CDR3 comprises 16 residues. The V segment lost 4 bases and the J segment 2 bases; nucleotides outside the gene matches: 7. The CDR3 spells CASSRGASGTTDTQYF. The CDR3 coding sequence is TGTGCCAGCAGCCGGGGGGCTAGCGGGACCACAGATACGCAGTATTTT.

This clonotype was picked up a small number of times. A much larger clone lies a single base off, so this may be a read error. This chain connects TRBV20-1 to TRBJ2-1; TRBD2 might be the D (5 bases). Germline CDR1 DFQATT, CDR2 SNEGSKA (reference sequence). Trimming took 3 bases from V and 10 from J, leaving 16 bases between them. This CDR3 comprises 13 residues. The CDR3 bases are TGCAGTGCTAGCCTCATGAGGGAATTCGAGCAGTTCTTC. It codes for CSASLMREFEQFF.

This chain uses TRBV18 with TRBJ1-4; D is unresolved. Germline V gene sequence: CDR1 KGHSH, CDR2 LQKENI. V was pared by 1 base and J by 4 bases, with 10 bases between. This CDR3 is 15 amino acids long. The CDR3 sequence is CASSPLTGSNEKLFF. The CDR3, as DNA: TGTGCCAGCTCACCACTTACGGGTAGTAATGAAAAACTGTTTTTT.

A few counts support this clonotype. The rearrangement uses TRBV29-1 and TRBJ1-1; D not certain. This CDR3 region has 13 residues. V lost 0 bases and J lost 1, with 6 bases in between. The germline V gene encodes CDR1 SQVTM and CDR2 ANQGSEA. The CDR3 region has the DNA TGCAGCGTTGAAGAGGTAGCGAACACTGAAGCTTTCTTT. It specifies CSVEEVANTEAFF.

This clonotype was detected only a few times. V and J are TRBV2 and TRBJ2-4; no definite D call. Germline CDR1 SNHLY, CDR2 FYNNEI. The CDR3 sequence is 15 residues long. Trimming removed 6 bases from V and 5 bases from J, with 17 bases in between. The CDR3 here is CASSVFGNEENIQYF. The CDR3 DNA sequence: TGTGCCAGCAGCGTGTTTGGGAATGAGGAAAACATTCAGTACTTC.

This clonotype was counted many times. The chain employs TRBV20-1 and TRBJ2-3; D possibly corresponds to TRBD2 (6 bases). CDR3 length: 12 amino acids. Trimming took 3 bases from V and 6 from J, leaving 10 bases between them. The germline V gene has CDR1 DFQATT and CDR2 SNEGSKA (reference sequence). Here the CDR3 reads CSASGSIDTQYF. For the CDR3, the DNA is TGCAGTGCTAGCGGGAGTATCGATACGCAGTATTTT.

V is TRBV7-9 and J is TRBJ2-4; possibly TRBD1 for D (7 bases). Matching the DNA end better, TRBJ2-7 makes the J call doubtful. The CDR3 has 16 amino acids. CDR1 and CDR2 (germline): SEHNR, FQNEAQ (reference sequence). This chain's CDR3 is CASTGGSLTGTHEQYF. As DNA, the CDR3 is TGTGCCAGCACCGGGGGTTCATTGACAGGGACGCACGAGCAGTACTTC.

On this clonotype itself: The junction does not match germline at one end; this may be a read error. The chain has TRBV2 and TRBJ2-5; unclear D gene. CDR1 SNHLY and CDR2 FYNNEI come from the germline V gene. The CDR3 is made up of 14 amino acids. The DNA for the CDR3 is TGTGCCTGCAGTGAAGCGCACGGGTTGGAGACCCAGTACTTC. Its protein is CACSEAHGLETQYF.

The genes are TRBV19 and TRBJ2-5, with D unclear. With the DNA end fitting TRBJ2-7 better, the J assignment may be wrong. The length of the CDR3 is 14 residues. The germline V gene has CDR1 LNHDA and CDR2 SQIVND (reference sequence). CDR3 DNA: TGTGCCAGTAGTATCCAGCACCCCCTCTACGAGCAGTACTTC. Its translation: CASSIQHPLYEQYF.

The V and J genes are TRBV18 and TRBJ2-6; TRBD1 matches 7 bases. CDR1 is KGHSH and CDR2 is LQKENI in the germline V gene. V was clipped by 5 bases and J by 0 bases; unmatched bases: 7. CDR3 length: 17 amino acids. The CDR3 spells CASSGDRKNSGANVLTF. Written as DNA, the CDR3 is TGTGCCAGCTCAGGGGACAGAAAAAACTCTGGGGCCAACGTCCTGACTTTC.

This clonotype has a handful of counts. The chain combines TRBV5-1 with TRBJ1-2; perhaps TRBD1 as D (5 bases). V lost 3 bases and J lost 12, with 15 bases in between. Germline CDR1 is SGHRS and CDR2 is YFSETQ. This CDR3 is 12 amino acids long. The CDR3 protein is CASSSDDSSHTF. In DNA, the CDR3 is TGCGCCAGCAGCTCAGATGACAGCAGCCACACCTTC. Based on the CDR3 plus reference TRBV5-1 and TRBJ1-2, the full variable domain is KAGVTQTPRYLIKTRGQQVTLSCSPISGHRSVSWYQQTPGQGLQFLFEYFSETQRNKGNFPGRFSGRQFSNSRSEMNVSTLELGDSALYLCASSSDDSSHTFGSGTRLTVV.

The rearrangement uses TRBV28 and TRBJ2-1, with 7 nucleotides matching TRBD1. Germline CDR1 and CDR2: MDHEN and SYDVKM. The V and J ends lost 6 bases and 7 bases, in that order; junction bases with no gene match: 12. CDR3 length: 15 residues. The CDR3, as DNA: TGTGCCAGCAGGACACCGGGACAGAGCGTAAATGAGCAGTTCTTC. It is translated as CASRTPGQSVNEQFF.

This clonotype has a handful of counts. The chain employs TRBV30 and TRBJ1-2; 8 bases line up with TRBD1. With 1 base clipped from V and 3 bases from J, the junction kept 1 base outside the gene matches. This CDR3 spans 13 amino acids. The germline gives CDR1 GTSNPN, CDR2 SVGIG (reference sequence). The chain's CDR3 is CAWSATGDYGYTF. The DNA of the CDR3 is TGTGCCTGGAGTGCGACAGGGGACTATGGCTACACCTTC.

The chain carries TRBV20-1 and TRBJ2-3, with D possibly being TRBD2 (7 bases). The CDR3 has 16 residues. Germline V gives CDR1 DFQATT, CDR2 SNEGSKA (reference sequence). The germline V and J ends were trimmed by 1 base and 4 bases, with 18 bases remaining between them. The DNA for the CDR3 is TGCAGTGCTAGAGTGTTGGGCGGGGGCTGGCCAGATACGCAGTATTTT. Translation: CSARVLGGGWPDTQYF.

There are many counts of this clonotype. V gene TRBV9 combines with J gene TRBJ2-6; tentative D call: TRBD1 (6 bases). The V end lost 5 bases, the J end lost 0 bases, and 12 bases lay between the germline ends. The CDR3 is made up of 16 amino acids. Per germline, CDR1 SGDLS and CDR2 YYNGEE. In DNA, the CDR3 is TGTGCCAGCAGTTCCGGACAGAACTCTGGGGCCAACGTCCTGACTTTC. This gives the protein CASSSGQNSGANVLTF.

CDR3 DNA: TGTGCCAGCAGCTTAAAAGGGACAGGCTCCTACAATGAGCAGTACTTC. This translates into CASSLKGTGSYNEQYF. The chain uses TRBV7-2 and TRBJ2-1; 8 bases align to TRBD1. The end of the DNA is better explained by TRBJ2-7, so the J call may be wrong. CDR3 length: 16 residues. Germline lookup yields CDR1 SGHTA and CDR2 FQGNSA.

The chain is built from TRBV20-1 and TRBJ2-5, with 10 bases identical to TRBD2. V was clipped by 8 bases and J by 6 bases; unmatched bases: 12. This CDR3 contains 14 residues. Germline CDR1 DFQATT, CDR2 SNEGSKA (reference sequence). In nucleotides, the CDR3 is TGCAGTACCAACAGCGGGGGGGCGGGAAAGACCCAGTACTTC. It translates to CSTNSGGAGKTQYF.

On this clonotype: A much larger clone differs from this one at a single base, so this may be a read error. This CDR3 reads CTSSYLNVDSEAFF. CDR3 DNA: TGTACCAGCAGTTACCTCAACGTGGACTCTGAAGCTTTCTTT. V is TRBV2 and J is TRBJ1-1; D is ambiguous. Germline CDR1 SNHLY, CDR2 FYNNEI. This CDR3 has 14 residues.

A remark on this clonotype: A read error may be the cause here, since a much bigger clone is one base away. J is TRBJ2-5 and V is TRBV20-1; D is unresolved. The closer fit of TRBJ2-1 to the DNA end suggests the J call may be wrong. The CDR3 sequence is 13 residues long. The germline CDR1 and CDR2 sequences are DFQATT and SNEGSKA (reference sequence). The CDR3: CSASYTVQETQFF. The CDR3 region has the DNA TGCAGTGCTAGTTACACCGTCCAAGAGACCCAGTTCTTC.

This clonotype showed up just a few times. The rearrangement joins TRBV9 to TRBJ2-5, with D perhaps TRBD1 (5 bases). Germline assignment: CDR1 SGDLS and CDR2 YYNGEE. The CDR3 is made up of 14 amino acids. Trimming left V 3 bases short and J 3 bases short, with 12 bases between. The CDR3 coding sequence is TGTGCCAGCAGCGGCCCAGGGTGGGAAGAGACCCAGTACTTC. This sequence encodes CASSGPGWEETQYF.

The sample holds many counts of this clonotype. The V and J genes are TRBV24-1 and TRBJ2-6, with no clear D. The CDR3 is made up of 13 amino acids. CDR1 is KGHDR and CDR2 is SFDVKD in the germline V gene. Trimming took off 6 bases at V and 4 bases at J, with 6 bases between the two ends. CDR3 coding DNA: TGTGCCACCAGTTCACCCGGGGCCAACGTCCTGACTTTC. The encoded protein is CATSSPGANVLTF.

This clonotype has only a few counts. In DNA, the CDR3 is TGTGCCAGCAGCCTCTCAGCGGCAGCCTACAATGAGCAGTTCTTC. Protein sequence: CASSLSAAAYNEQFF. The V and J genes are TRBV7-3 and TRBJ2-1, with D perhaps TRBD2 (5 bases). Trimming removed 5 bases at V and 2 bases at J, with 13 bases between. CDR1 SGHTA and CDR2 FQGTGA come from the germline V gene. CDR3 length: 15 residues.

V is TRBV14 and J is TRBJ2-3; perhaps TRBD1 as D (6 bases). Germline CDR1 is SGHDN and CDR2 is FVKESK. V lost 0 bases and J 4 bases, leaving 14 bases between the germline ends. CDR3 length: 16 amino acids. As DNA, the CDR3 is TGTGCCAGCAGCCAAGATGTAGCGTGGGGGCCAGATACGCAGTATTTT. Its protein is CASSQDVAWGPDTQYF.

V is TRBV7-2 and J is TRBJ2-5; D is uncertain. The J call is uncertain, as TRBJ2-1 better fits the DNA end. The CDR3 is made up of 13 amino acids. Germline CDR1 SGHTA, CDR2 FQGNSA. The CDR3 sequence: CASSLPQQETQFF. CDR3 nucleotides: TGTGCCAGCAGCTTACCACAGCAAGAGACCCAGTTCTTC.

There are a few counts of this clonotype. A junction end diverges from the germline sequence, so it may reflect a read error. The genes are TRBV7-9 and TRBJ2-7; D remains unclear. The CDR3 length is 13 residues. Germline CDR1 and CDR2: SEHNR and FQNEAQ (reference sequence). The chain's CDR3 is CASSPQPPYGQYF. Here the CDR3 DNA reads TGTGCCAGCAGCCCTCAACCCCCATACGGGCAGTACTTC.